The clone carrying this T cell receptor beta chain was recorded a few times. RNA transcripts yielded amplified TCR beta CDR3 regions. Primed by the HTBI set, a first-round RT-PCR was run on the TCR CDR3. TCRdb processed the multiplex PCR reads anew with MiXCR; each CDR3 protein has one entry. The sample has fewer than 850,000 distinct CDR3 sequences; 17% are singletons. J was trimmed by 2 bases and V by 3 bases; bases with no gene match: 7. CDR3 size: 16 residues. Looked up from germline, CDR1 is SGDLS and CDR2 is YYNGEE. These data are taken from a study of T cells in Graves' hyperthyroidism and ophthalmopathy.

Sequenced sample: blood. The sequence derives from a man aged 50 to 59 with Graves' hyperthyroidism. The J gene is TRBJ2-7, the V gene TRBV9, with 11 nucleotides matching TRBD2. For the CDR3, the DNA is TGTGCCAGCAGCGGGGACGGGACTAGCGGCGCCTACGAGCAGTACTTC. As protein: CASSGDGTSGAYEQYF.